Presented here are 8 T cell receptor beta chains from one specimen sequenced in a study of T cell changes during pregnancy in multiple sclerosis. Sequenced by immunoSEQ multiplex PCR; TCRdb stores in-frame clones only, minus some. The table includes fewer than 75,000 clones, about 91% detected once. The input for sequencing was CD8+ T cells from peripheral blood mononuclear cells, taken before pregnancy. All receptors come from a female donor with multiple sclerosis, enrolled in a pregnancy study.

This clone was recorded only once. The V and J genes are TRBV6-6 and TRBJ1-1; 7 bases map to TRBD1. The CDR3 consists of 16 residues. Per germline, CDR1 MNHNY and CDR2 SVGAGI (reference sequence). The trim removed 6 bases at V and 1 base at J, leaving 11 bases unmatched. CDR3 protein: CASSPDRARGNTEAFF. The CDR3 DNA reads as TGTGCCAGCAGCCCTGACAGGGCGAGGGGGAACACTGAAGCTTTCTTT.

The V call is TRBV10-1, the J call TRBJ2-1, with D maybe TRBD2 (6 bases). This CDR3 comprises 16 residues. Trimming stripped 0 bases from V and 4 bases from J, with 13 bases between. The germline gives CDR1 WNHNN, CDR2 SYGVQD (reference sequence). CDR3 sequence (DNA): TGCGCCAGCAGTGAGTCGACGGGACTGGCGTACAATGAGCAGTTCTTC. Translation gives CASSESTGLAYNEQFF.

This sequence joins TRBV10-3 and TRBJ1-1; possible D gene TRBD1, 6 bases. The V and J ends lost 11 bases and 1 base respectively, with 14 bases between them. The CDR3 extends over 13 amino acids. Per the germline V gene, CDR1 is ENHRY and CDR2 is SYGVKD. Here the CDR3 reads CAVQTGTNTEAFF. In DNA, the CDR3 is TGTGCCGTACAAACAGGGACGAACACTGAAGCTTTCTTT.

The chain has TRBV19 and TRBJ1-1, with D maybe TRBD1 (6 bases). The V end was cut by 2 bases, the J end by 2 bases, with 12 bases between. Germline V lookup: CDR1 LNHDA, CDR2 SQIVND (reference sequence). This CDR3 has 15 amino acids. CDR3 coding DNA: TGTGCCAGTAGTATAAGAACAGGGATAAACACTGAAGCTTTCTTT. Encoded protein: CASSIRTGINTEAFF.

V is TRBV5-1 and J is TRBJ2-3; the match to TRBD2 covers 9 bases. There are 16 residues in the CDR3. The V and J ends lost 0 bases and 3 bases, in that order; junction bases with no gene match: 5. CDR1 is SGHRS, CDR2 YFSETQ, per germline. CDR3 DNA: TGCGCCAGCAGCTTGGCTAGCGGGGTTTATACAGATACGCAGTATTTT. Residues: CASSLASGVYTDTQYF.

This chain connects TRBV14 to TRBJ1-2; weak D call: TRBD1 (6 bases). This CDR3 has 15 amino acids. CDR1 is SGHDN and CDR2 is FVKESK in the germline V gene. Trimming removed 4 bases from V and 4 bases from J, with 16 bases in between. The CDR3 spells CASSPKFTGFYGYTF. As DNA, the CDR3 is TGTGCCAGCAGCCCTAAATTCACAGGGTTCTATGGCTACACCTTC.

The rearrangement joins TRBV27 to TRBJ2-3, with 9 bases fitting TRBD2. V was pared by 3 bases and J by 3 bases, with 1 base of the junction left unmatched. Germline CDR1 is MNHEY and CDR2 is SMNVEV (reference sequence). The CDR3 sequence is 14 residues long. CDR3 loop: CASSFAGGTDTQYF. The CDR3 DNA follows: TGTGCCAGCAGTTTCGCGGGGGGGACAGATACGCAGTATTTT.

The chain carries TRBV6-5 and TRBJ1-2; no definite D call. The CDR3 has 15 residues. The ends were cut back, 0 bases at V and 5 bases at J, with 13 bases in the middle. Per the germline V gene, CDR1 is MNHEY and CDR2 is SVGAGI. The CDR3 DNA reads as TGTGCCAGCAGTTACTCACCAGGAGGAAAGTATGGCTACACCTTC. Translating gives CASSYSPGGKYGYTF.